Listed below are T cell receptor beta chains from one sample, sequenced in a study of CD8+ T cells in alopecia areata. The method was immunoSEQ multiplex PCR; TCRdb's version includes in-frame clones alone and lacks a portion of them. The sample lists fewer than 200,000 clones, approximately 62% occurring once. The sample was CD4+ T cells sorted from blood, taken at week 24, from a patient treated with tofacitinib. Source of these receptors: a human donor with alopecia areata. The conserved cysteine and the conserved F or W are not part of the CDR3 here.

V | CDR3
TRBV10-3 | AISDVTDQPQH
TRBV2 | ASSFMGTGLSNQPQH
TRBV4-1 | ASSQIARAGTDTQY
TRBV4-1 | ASSHSAHYGYT
TRBV7-2 | ASSLGVNQPQH
TRBV5-6 | ASSLGLLGAF
TRBV7-3 | ASSRSGGPTDTQY
TRBV7-9 | ASSSNTGELF
TRBV6-1 | ASSQDSNYGYT
TRBV7-2 | ASRTDSGSYNEQF
TRBV30 | AWGAEETQY
TRBV10-3 | ATEGQGSYEQY
TRBV29-1 | SVEGGPGDEQF
TRBV29-1 | SVGKRNTGELF
TRBV4-2 | ASSQDIRGTLSPLH
TRBV4-2 | ASSPPPGTSDGAQY
TRBV29-1 | SVGDRSYEQF
TRBV19 | ASSIEGRTYGYT
TRBV6-5 | ASAPRGGEAF
TRBV27 | ASRDRGPTEAF
TRBV29-1 | SVMSNYGQY
TRBV6-5 | ASRPLAGAPETQY
TRBV4-1 | ASSQTGGANQPQH
TRBV6-1 | ASTTSGGRNEQY
TRBV4-1 | ASSLQVGRYSNQPQH
TRBV29-1 | SVVLLANTEAF
TRBV29-1 | SVPTRGQGAGGYT
TRBV4-1 | ASSQQRGDNEQF
TRBV12-5 | ASGFRQGQFGELF